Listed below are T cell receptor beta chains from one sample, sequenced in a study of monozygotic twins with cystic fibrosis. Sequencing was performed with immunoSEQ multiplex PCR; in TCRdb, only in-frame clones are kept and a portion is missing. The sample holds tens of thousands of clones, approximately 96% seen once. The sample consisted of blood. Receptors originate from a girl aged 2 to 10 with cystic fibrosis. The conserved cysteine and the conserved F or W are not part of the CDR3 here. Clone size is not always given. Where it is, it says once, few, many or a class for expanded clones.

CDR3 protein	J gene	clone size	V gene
ASSYSATGVSYEQY	TRBJ2-7	once	TRBV6-5
ASSNGRTSYNEQF	TRBJ2-1	-	TRBV19
ASSVEAGGDGYT	TRBJ1-2	-	TRBV9
ASSQEGVENYGYT	TRBJ1-2	-	TRBV4-3
ASSYSGGRTDTQY	TRBJ2-3	-	TRBV6-5
ASSPYPQGETQY	TRBJ2-5	-	TRBV7-8
SVALAGGGETQY	TRBJ2-5	-	TRBV29-1
ASSFWGNTGELF	TRBJ2-2	few	TRBV7-9
ASSYPRQKLNTEAF	TRBJ1-1	-	TRBV6-5
ATSSHSYEQY	TRBJ2-7	-	TRBV15
ASSTHGTSGGGEQF	TRBJ2-1	-	TRBV9
ASSLVRQFFSTDTQY	TRBJ2-3	-	TRBV5-8
ASSPGATYEQY	TRBJ2-7	-	TRBV18
ASNPVADYGYT	TRBJ1-2	-	TRBV2
ASSDQTGAANEKLF	TRBJ1-4	-	TRBV25-1
ASSFGREIADTQY	TRBJ2-3	once	TRBV27
ASSYGRNYGYT	TRBJ1-2	-	TRBV5-1
ASSQAEGDIQY	TRBJ2-4	-	TRBV4-1
ASSSPGTANYGYT	TRBJ1-2	-	TRBV6-5
ATKTEAGVTGELF	TRBJ2-2	-	TRBV19
ASSLDSPGGYEQY	TRBJ2-7	-	TRBV6-1
ASSQDWTRGRGTQY	TRBJ2-3	-	TRBV4-1
ASSSRQGIGTDTQY	TRBJ2-3	-	TRBV5-1
ASSGTGLPNTEAF	TRBJ1-1	-	TRBV19
ASSLGGRRTIYNEQF	TRBJ2-1	-	TRBV19
ASTAGERATNEKLF	TRBJ1-4	-	TRBV19